In this sample, the clone carrying this TCR beta chain turned up a few times. The target antigen is unknown. Losses at the gene ends were 3 bases for V and 3 bases for J; bases not matched to a gene: 11. CDR3 length equals 17 residues. CDR1 is MGHRA, CDR2 YSYEKL, per germline. TCRdb's table, derived via immunoSEQ multiplex PCR, lists solely in-frame clones and lacks some. In the table there are roughly 46,000 clones, 91% of which are singletons. This entry comes from a study of OX40 agonist ivuxolimab in advanced cancers. Study-level findings and limits: Among the lowest peripheral clonal expansion occurred in 0.1-3.0 mg/kg partial responders. Among some nonresponders, normalized T-cell clonal expansion was also low. Blood T cells, both CD4+ and CD8+, expanded clonally by week 6 at 0.1 to 3.0 mg/kg.

V usage is TRBV4-1 and J usage is TRBJ1-2; TRBD1 aligns across 9 bases. The source material was CD4+ or CD8+ T cells sorted from blood, sampled in a trial of the OX40 agonist ivuxolimab. The clonotype originates from an adult with an advanced solid tumor such as melanoma, head and neck, liver or kidney cancer. In DNA form, the CDR3 reads TGCGCCAGCAGCCAGAAAACAACCGGGACAGGGCACTATGGCTACACCTTC. Protein product: CASSQKTTGTGHYGYTF.